The next 14 T cell receptor beta chains were all read from a single sample in a study of T cell repertoires in cytomegalovirus infection. TCRdb ran MiXCR on the reads and lists one entry per CDR3 protein. The repertoire includes around 550,000 distinct CDR3 sequences, approximately 26% of them detected once, and around 14% sits in the top ten. Sequenced: PBMCs. All receptors derive from a human donor in good health (CMV status not recorded). Some clones in this sample may be carry-over from other donors' samples.

This clonotype was detected many times. The rearrangement joins TRBV7-9 to TRBJ1-5; no clear D gene. The germline V gene has CDR1 SEHNR and CDR2 FQNEAQ (reference sequence). The CDR3 loop spans 13 amino acids. The V and J ends lost 4 bases and 6 bases respectively, with 10 bases between them. The DNA of the CDR3 is TGTGCCAGCAGCTACGGGATCTCTCAGCCCCAGCATTTT. Translating gives CASSYGISQPQHF.

The sample holds a few counts of this clonotype. The rearrangement links TRBV7-2 to TRBJ2-7; D is unresolved. CDR1 and CDR2 (germline): SGHTA, FQGNSA. The CDR3 extends over 13 amino acids. Trimming cost V 5 bases and J 3 bases, with 11 bases left between them. CDR3 nucleotides: TGTGCCAGCAGCGGCCCCCAGCTCTACGAGCAGTACGTC. Its translation: CASSGPQLYEQYV.

This clonotype was seen a handful of times. The V gene is TRBV12-3 or TRBV12-4, the J gene TRBJ2-7; D is possibly TRBD2 (6 bases). Trimming removed 6 bases at V and 5 bases at J, with 17 bases between. This CDR3 contains 14 residues. The CDR3 is CASSPGLSSDEQYF. As DNA, the CDR3 is TGTGCCAGCAGCCCGGGACTGTCCTCGGACGAGCAGTACTTC.

V is TRBV19 and J is TRBJ2-2; possible D gene TRBD2, 5 bases. CDR3 length: 16 residues. In germline, CDR1 is LNHDA, CDR2 SQIVND (reference sequence). Trimming cost V 5 bases and J 4 bases, with 17 bases left between them. For the CDR3, the DNA is TGTGCCAGTAGTGGCCGGTTACTAGGCGGCACCGGGGAGCTGTTTTTT. Translated, it gives CASSGRLLGGTGELFF. Full variable domain (remainder filled in from reference TRBV19 and TRBJ2-2): DGGITQSPKYLFRKEGQNVTLSCEQNLNHDAMYWYRQDPGQGLRLIYYSQIVNDFQKGDIAEGYSVSREKKESFPLTVTSAQKNPTAFYLCASSGRLLGGTGELFFGEGSRLTVL.

The table lists this clonotype with many counts. The V and J genes are TRBV7-2 and TRBJ1-1; tentatively, D is TRBD1 (5 bases). Looked up from germline, CDR1 is SGHTA and CDR2 is FQGNSA. Trimming pared 7 bases from V and 0 bases from J, leaving 18 bases between. The CDR3 sequence is 16 residues long. CDR3 in amino acids: CASTLLPGPMNTEAFF. The DNA for the CDR3 is TGTGCCAGCACGCTTCTACCGGGGCCCATGAACACTGAAGCTTTCTTT.

This clonotype has only a few counts. The rearrangement joins TRBV5-6 to TRBJ2-3; 10 positions match TRBD2. Germline CDR1 SGHDT, CDR2 YYEEEE. V was pared by 6 bases and J by 3 bases, with 7 bases of the junction left unmatched. The CDR3 length is 15 residues. The CDR3 DNA reads as TGTGCCAGCACCTTCAGGACTAGCGGTACAGATACGCAGTATTTT. This gives the protein CASTFRTSGTDTQYF.

This clonotype was seen a few times. The rearrangement joins TRBV11-3 to TRBJ2-1; D unresolved. V was pared by 3 bases and J by 8 bases, with 11 bases between. The length of the CDR3 is 13 residues. Per germline, CDR1 SGHNT and CDR2 YENEEA. The CDR3 is CASSFDENDEQFF. The CDR3 DNA reads TGTGCCAGCAGCTTCGACGAAAACGATGAGCAGTTCTTC.

This clonotype has just a few counts. This chain uses TRBV28 with TRBJ2-7; TRBD1 might be the D (5 bases). From germline, CDR1 is MDHEN and CDR2 SYDVKM. CDR3 size: 13 residues. V lost 6 bases and J lost 0, with 9 bases in between. The CDR3 DNA reads as TGTGCCAGCAGGAGACAGACCTCCTACGAGCAGTACTTC. Its protein is CASRRQTSYEQYF.

This chain connects TRBV11-2 to TRBJ1-2; D remains unclear. Germline assignment: CDR1 SGHAT and CDR2 FQNNGV. Trimming removed 1 base at V and 2 bases at J, with 11 bases between. The CDR3 consists of 15 residues. CDR3 nucleotide sequence: TGTGCCAGCAGCTTAGTCGGCACGTTAAACTATGGCTACACCTTC. It translates to CASSLVGTLNYGYTF.

A few counts support this clonotype. The J gene is TRBJ1-5, the V gene TRBV18; the D is unclear. V lost 2 bases and J 4 bases, leaving 9 bases between the germline ends. This CDR3 is 14 amino acids long. CDR1 and CDR2 from the germline V gene are KGHSH and LQKENI. The DNA for the CDR3 is TGTGCCAGCTCACCATGGCAGGAGAATCAGCCCCAGCATTTT. Protein sequence: CASSPWQENQPQHF.

The chain has TRBV19 and TRBJ1-1, with TRBD1 as a possible D gene (5 bases). CDR3 length: 17 amino acids. V lost 2 bases and J 3 bases, leaving 19 bases between the germline ends. CDR1 is LNHDA, CDR2 SQIVND, per germline (reference sequence). The CDR3 sequence: CASSILLEGGTDTEAFF. Written as DNA, the CDR3 is TGTGCCAGTAGTATACTACTGGAAGGAGGGACGGACACTGAAGCTTTCTTT.

The chain is built from TRBV29-1 and TRBJ1-2, with D possibly matching TRBD1 (6 bases). The CDR3 length is 12 residues. The V end was cut by 7 bases, the J end by 5 bases, with 14 bases between. Germline CDR1 and CDR2: SQVTM and ANQGSEA. The CDR3 nucleotides read TGCAGCGGAACAGGGCAAGGATATGGCTACACCTTC. Amino acids: CSGTGQGYGYTF.

The chain links TRBV6-2 or TRBV6-3 to TRBJ2-5, with 8 bases lining up with TRBD1. The germline CDR1 and CDR2 sequences are MNHEY and SVGEGT. The CDR3 sequence is 16 residues long. Trimming took 6 bases from V and 1 from J; bases not matched to a gene: 10. CDR3 protein: CASRDIGQGIQETQYF. CDR3 DNA sequence: TGTGCCAGCAGGGACATAGGACAGGGCATCCAAGAGACCCAGTACTTC.

V usage is TRBV7-9 and J usage is TRBJ1-2, with unresolved D. Germline values: CDR1 SEHNR, CDR2 FQNEAQ (reference sequence). The V end was cut by 5 bases, the J end by 2 bases, with 18 bases between. The CDR3 has 16 amino acids. DNA for the CDR3: TGTGCCAGCAGCGAATCTTGGGCAGCGGAGAACTATGGCTACACCTTC. As protein: CASSESWAAENYGYTF. Using reference TRBV7-9 and TRBJ1-2 for the parts outside the CDR3, the full variable domain is DTGVSQNPRHKITKRGQNVTFRCDPISEHNRLYWYRQTLGQGPEFLTYFQNEAQLEKSRLLSDRFSAERPKGSFSTLEIQRTEQGDSAMYLCASSESWAAENYGYTFGSGTRLTVV.